These 31 T cell receptor beta chains came from one sample sequenced in a study of T cell repertoires in cytomegalovirus infection. For these TCRs, the target antigens are not known. MiXCR, run by TCRdb on the reads, gives a single entry per CDR3 protein. The sample contains fewer than 60,000 distinct CDR3 sequences, around a fifth of which appear only once. This specimen consisted of CD8+ T cells from cultured PBMCs, obtained from culture after CMV antigen stimulation. Receptors were obtained from a human donor in good health (CMV status not recorded). Some clones in this sample may be carry-over from other donors' samples.

The CDR3 DNA is TGTACCAGCAGCCAATGGGTAGGACTCCAAGAGACCCAGTACTTC. Protein sequence: CTSSQWVGLQETQYF. This chain connects TRBV7-2 to TRBJ2-5; maybe TRBD2 (5 bases). The CDR3 runs 15 residues. V dropped 5 bases and J dropped 1 base, with 14 bases sitting between them. Germline CDR1 and CDR2: SGHTA and FQGNSA.

The rearrangement uses TRBV30 and TRBJ2-1; no reliable D call. Trimming removed 5 bases from V and 2 bases from J, with 10 bases in between. Per germline, CDR1 GTSNPN and CDR2 SVGIG (reference sequence). The length of the CDR3 is 13 residues. CDR3 in amino acids: CAWCRNTYNEQFF. In DNA, the CDR3 is TGTGCCTGGTGTCGAAATACCTACAATGAGCAGTTCTTC.

The J gene is TRBJ2-5, the V gene TRBV11-2; 8 bases map to TRBD1. V lost 1 base and J lost 7; bases outside the gene matches: 2. The CDR3 length is 13 residues. The germline V gene encodes CDR1 SGHAT and CDR2 FQNNGV. The CDR3 is CASSLGQGSTQYF. The CDR3 DNA follows: TGTGCCAGCAGCTTAGGACAGGGGTCGACCCAGTACTTC.

This clonotype has only a few counts. This chain links TRBV6-1 with TRBJ2-1; D is unclear. This CDR3 is 16 amino acids long. From germline, CDR1 is MNHNS and CDR2 SASEGT. V lost 3 bases and J 0 bases, leaving 12 bases between the germline ends. The CDR3 region is CASSELDGYSYNEQFF. The CDR3 nucleotides read TGTGCCAGCAGTGAGCTGGACGGCTACTCCTACAATGAGCAGTTCTTC.

The chain is built from TRBV6-5 and TRBJ1-2; tentatively, D is TRBD1 (6 bases). V was shortened by 6 bases and J by 1 base, with 12 bases between the two germline ends. Looked up from germline, CDR1 is MNHEY and CDR2 is SVGAGI. The CDR3 runs 14 residues. CDR3 residues: CASRGTPNNYGYTF. The DNA for the CDR3 is TGTGCCAGCAGGGGGACACCGAATAACTATGGCTACACCTTC.

The chain links TRBV7-2 to TRBJ1-5, with 8 bases that match TRBD1. Trimming cost V 2 bases and J 4 bases; bases outside gene matches: 4. Germline CDR1 is SGHTA and CDR2 is FQGNSA. CDR3 size: 15 residues. CDR3 sequence (DNA): TGTGCCAGCAGCTTAAACAGGGGGAGGAATCAGCCCCAGCATTTT. It specifies CASSLNRGRNQPQHF. Together with reference TRBV7-2 and TRBJ1-5, the CDR3 gives the full variable domain: GAGVSQSPSNKVTEKGKDVELRCDPISGHTALYWYRQSLGQGLEFLIYFQGNSAPDKSGLPSDRFSAERTGGSVSTLTIQRTQQEDSAVYLCASSLNRGRNQPQHFGDGTRLSIL.

J is TRBJ1-1 and V is TRBV7-3, with 10 bases that match TRBD1. Germline V CDR1 and CDR2: SGHTA, FQGTGA. J gave up 5 bases and V 3 bases, and 6 bases lay outside the gene matches. The CDR3 covers 15 residues. CDR3 region: CASSLTGGFQTEAFF. The CDR3 coding sequence is TGTGCCAGCAGCTTGACAGGGGGCTTCCAAACTGAAGCTTTCTTT. Filled out from reference TRBV7-3 and TRBJ1-1, the complete variable domain reads GAGVSQTPSNKVTEKGKYVELRCDPISGHTALYWYRQSLGQGPEFLIYFQGTGAADDSGLPNDRFFAVRPEGSVSTLKIQRTERGDSAVYLCASSLTGGFQTEAFFGQGTRLTVV.

The rearrangement links TRBV4-3 to TRBJ2-1; D may be TRBD2 (5 bases). Germline-derived CDR1 and CDR2 are LGHNA and YSLEER. The CDR3 is 15 amino acids. V lost 0 bases to trimming and J lost 7 bases, with 13 bases between them. The CDR3 nucleotides are TGCGCCAGCAGCCAAGAAGGAGGCGTAGGGAATGAGCAGTTCTTC. Protein product: CASSQEGGVGNEQFF.

The table lists this clonotype with a count of one. The V call is TRBV6-5, the J call TRBJ1-1, with TRBD1 identical over 9 bases. V dropped 2 bases and J dropped 4; count of bases not matched to a gene: 8. The CDR3 runs 16 residues. CDR1 is MNHEY and CDR2 is SVGAGI in the germline V gene. The chain's CDR3 is CASSYDEGTGSTEAFF. CDR3 nucleotide sequence: TGTGCCAGCAGTTACGACGAGGGGACAGGGAGCACTGAAGCTTTCTTT.

V is TRBV7-8 and J is TRBJ1-5, with 7 positions matching TRBD1. Trimming at V came to 0 bases and at J to 4 bases, leaving 3 bases not matched to a gene. The CDR3 extends over 15 amino acids. Per the germline V gene, CDR1 is SGHVS and CDR2 is FQNEAQ. The CDR3 DNA sequence: TGTGCCAGCAGCTTAGCGGGACAGAGAAATCAGCCCCAGCATTTT. Its protein is CASSLAGQRNQPQHF.

This clonotype has only a few counts. Written as DNA, the CDR3 is TGTGCCAGCAGTTTAGGAGCTTACGGCAATCAGCCCCAGCATTTT. Its protein product is CASSLGAYGNQPQHF. V is TRBV12-3 or TRBV12-4 and J is TRBJ1-5; unclear D gene. CDR3 length equals 15 residues. The V and J ends lost 1 base and 2 bases respectively, with 9 bases between them.

The genes are TRBV29-1 and TRBJ1-1, with TRBD1 identical over 7 bases. Germline CDR1 reads SQVTM; CDR2 reads ANQGSEA. The V and J ends lost 1 base and 5 bases, in that order; junction bases with no gene match: 1. This CDR3 has 12 amino acids. In DNA form, the CDR3 reads TGCAGCGTTGAAGGCAGGGGGACTGAAGCTTTCTTT. Encoded protein: CSVEGRGTEAFF.

V and J are TRBV7-3 and TRBJ2-1, with TRBD2 identical over 9 bases. Per the germline V gene, CDR1 is SGHTA and CDR2 is FQGTGA. CDR3 length equals 16 residues. After removal of 5 bases from V and 4 bases from J, the junction contained 9 bases not matched to a gene. As DNA, the CDR3 is TGTGCCAGCAGCCCGGCGGGGGGGGCGCATTACAATGAGCAGTTCTTC. This encodes CASSPAGGAHYNEQFF.

The chain recombines TRBV4-3 with TRBJ1-1, with 7 bases fitting TRBD1. V was pared by 0 bases and J by 7 bases, with 2 bases of the junction left unmatched. Germline V gene lookup returns CDR1 LGHNA and CDR2 YSLEER. CDR3 size: 13 residues. The CDR3 coding sequence is TGCGCCAGCAGCCAAGAGACAGGGTTTGAAGCTTTCTTT. It encodes CASSQETGFEAFF.

The gene calls are TRBV30 and TRBJ2-1; D is uncertain. Trimming pared 2 bases from V and 5 bases from J, leaving 4 bases between. CDR1 and CDR2 from the germline V gene are GTSNPN and SVGIG (reference sequence). This CDR3 region has 11 residues. CDR3 residues: CAWSLNNEQFF. The CDR3 nucleotides read TGTGCCTGGAGTCTCAACAATGAGCAGTTCTTC.

This clonotype was counted only a few times. The chain employs TRBV20-1 and TRBJ2-7; 11 bases are shared with TRBD2. V was clipped by 6 bases and J by 0 bases; unmatched bases: 7. Germline V gene lookup returns CDR1 DFQATT and CDR2 SNEGSKA (reference sequence). The CDR3 covers 15 residues. This chain's CDR3 is CSAEQTSGDSYEQYF. Here the CDR3 DNA reads TGCAGTGCGGAACAGACTAGCGGGGACTCCTACGAGCAGTACTTC.

The rearrangement links TRBV15 to TRBJ2-2, with a tentative D call TRBD1 (6 bases). Germline V gives CDR1 LNHNV, CDR2 YYDKDF (reference sequence). The CDR3 sequence is 17 residues long. V was cut by 0 bases and J by 0 bases, with 11 bases left in between. The DNA for the CDR3 is TGTGCCACCAGCAGAGATTACCAGGGGCCGAACACCGGGGAGCTGTTTTTT. It translates to CATSRDYQGPNTGELFF.

This rearrangement joins TRBV7-9 to TRBJ2-7; TRBD2 is a possible D gene (5 bases). V gave up 1 base and J gave up 2 bases, with 12 bases separating them. The V gene's germline CDR1 is SEHNR and CDR2 FQNEAQ (reference sequence). The CDR3 runs 15 residues. The CDR3 is CASSLEPGSPYEQYF. The DNA for the CDR3 is TGTGCCAGCAGCTTAGAGCCGGGATCACCCTACGAGCAGTACTTC.

The V call is TRBV20-1, the J call TRBJ1-1; D gene ambiguous. Trimming shortened V by 2 bases and J by 0 bases, and 10 bases separated the two germline ends. This CDR3 region has 14 residues. Germline V CDR1 and CDR2: DFQATT, SNEGSKA (reference sequence). Here the CDR3 reads CSARRADLNTEAFF. In DNA, the CDR3 is TGCAGTGCTAGAAGGGCCGACTTGAACACTGAAGCTTTCTTT.

Only a few counts were recorded for this clonotype. CDR3 region: CASSLGRMNTEAFF. The DNA for the CDR3 is TGTGCCAGCAGCTTAGGACGGATGAACACTGAAGCTTTCTTT. V usage is TRBV7-9 and J usage is TRBJ1-1; D gene uncertain. The germline CDR1 and CDR2 sequences are SEHNR and FQNEAQ (reference sequence). CDR3 size: 14 residues. Deletions cut 1 base from V and 0 bases from J, with 6 bases between.

The gene calls are TRBV7-2 and TRBJ2-6; D might be TRBD2 (5 bases). Germline CDR1 SGHTA, CDR2 FQGNSA. Trimming pared 5 bases from V and 2 bases from J, leaving 10 bases between. The CDR3 sequence is 15 residues long. The CDR3 coding sequence is TGTGCCAGCAGCCGGAGGTGGACTGGGGCCAACGTCCTGACTTTC. Translated, it gives CASSRRWTGANVLTF.

The V call is TRBV7-6, the J call TRBJ2-7; 8 bases match TRBD1. J gave up 5 bases and V 5 bases, and 11 bases lay outside the gene matches. This CDR3 has 15 residues. Looked up from germline, CDR1 is SGHVS and CDR2 is FNYEAQ. Here the CDR3 DNA reads TGTGCCAGCAGCCAAAGGGGCAGGGGGCTGCACGAGCAGTACTTC. Translating it yields CASSQRGRGLHEQYF.

J is TRBJ1-1 and V is TRBV5-1; D gene uncertain. Germline V gives CDR1 SGHRS, CDR2 YFSETQ. The CDR3 totals 13 residues. V was trimmed by 4 bases and J by 0 bases, leaving 7 bases between them. The CDR3 DNA sequence: TGCGCCAGCAGCCGCCAAGTGAACACTGAAGCTTTCTTT. This encodes CASSRQVNTEAFF.

This clonotype appeared a few times. CDR3: CASSQETGWEQYF. The DNA for the CDR3 is TGCGCCAGCAGCCAAGAAACAGGCTGGGAGCAGTACTTC. The chain couples TRBV4-3 to TRBJ2-7; tentatively, D is TRBD1 (5 bases). Germline V gene data show CDR1 as LGHNA and CDR2 as YSLEER. With 0 bases removed from V and 7 bases from J, the gap between germline ends came to 10 bases. There are 13 residues in the CDR3.

V is TRBV11-2 and J is TRBJ2-7; D is possibly TRBD1 (6 bases). The CDR3 totals 14 residues. Trimming took 4 bases from V and 3 from J, leaving 13 bases between them. The germline V gene encodes CDR1 SGHAT and CDR2 FQNNGV. The CDR3 DNA sequence: TGTGCCAGCAGCTCAACAGGGAATCGCTACGAGCAGTACTTC. This codes for CASSSTGNRYEQYF.

This clonotype has a handful of counts. The rearrangement joins TRBV7-2 to TRBJ2-2, with D possibly TRBD1 on 7 matching bases. Germline-derived CDR1 and CDR2 are SGHTA and FQGNSA. This CDR3 spans 15 amino acids. Trimming shortened V by 6 bases and J by 5 bases, and 16 bases separated the two germline ends. The CDR3: CASRVRGAGTGELFF. CDR3 bases: TGTGCCAGCAGAGTCAGGGGGGCCGGGACCGGGGAGCTGTTTTTT. Based on the CDR3 plus reference TRBV7-2 and TRBJ2-2, the full variable domain is GAGVSQSPSNKVTEKGKDVELRCDPISGHTALYWYRQSLGQGLEFLIYFQGNSAPDKSGLPSDRFSAERTGGSVSTLTIQRTQQEDSAVYLCASRVRGAGTGELFFGEGSRLTVL.

This clonotype appeared a few times. The chain joins TRBV7-9 to TRBJ2-2; 10 bases align to TRBD1. Germline V gives CDR1 SEHNR, CDR2 FQNEAQ (reference sequence). The CDR3 spans 16 residues. With V trimmed by 6 bases and J by 0 bases, 4 bases remained unmatched. The CDR3, as DNA: TGTGCCAGCAGTACCGACAGGGGGCCGAACACCGGGGAGCTGTTTTTT. It codes for CASSTDRGPNTGELFF.

This clonotype was detected a few times. The rearrangement uses TRBV6-2 or TRBV6-3 and TRBJ1-1, with a possible D match to TRBD1 (6 bases). CDR1 is MNHEY, CDR2 SVGEGT, per germline. The CDR3 spans 14 residues. V dropped 4 bases and J dropped 5 bases, with 14 bases sitting between them. CDR3: CASSSGERRTEAFF. The CDR3 DNA is TGTGCCAGCAGTTCAGGGGAGAGGAGAACTGAAGCTTTCTTT.

This clonotype came up a few times. The chain combines TRBV4-1 with TRBJ1-1; D not resolved. The germline CDR1 and CDR2 sequences are MGHRA and YSYEKL. V lost 4 bases and J lost 5, with 17 bases in between. This CDR3 comprises 15 residues. The CDR3 sequence is CASSLPGTALTEAFF. For the CDR3, the DNA is TGCGCCAGCAGCCTCCCCGGAACCGCTTTGACTGAAGCTTTCTTT.

The rearrangement joins TRBV12-3 or TRBV12-4 to TRBJ2-2, with D perhaps matching TRBD1 (6 bases). The CDR3 spans 18 residues. V was cut by 2 bases and J by 1 base, with 17 bases left in between. In DNA form, the CDR3 reads TGTGCCAGCAGTTTATTGGCTCCCTGGGACATGAACACCGGGGAGCTGTTTTTT. Translating it yields CASSLLAPWDMNTGELFF.

This clonotype turned up a few times. The CDR3 region is CASSLAGRGTFDTEAFF. The CDR3 nucleotides are TGTGCCAGCAGCTTGGCGGGCAGGGGAACTTTTGACACTGAAGCTTTCTTT. The chain carries TRBV5-4 and TRBJ1-1; a weak D match, TRBD1 (6 bases). The CDR3 totals 17 residues. Germline CDR1 SGHNT, CDR2 YYREEE (reference sequence). Trimming cost V 0 bases and J 3 bases, with 18 bases left between them.